Below are 30 T cell receptor beta chains sequenced from a single sample in a study of shared clonotypes between healthy human individuals. Some clones are missing from TCRdb's copy, which holds only in-frame ones; the method was immunoSEQ multiplex PCR. This table has approximately 2.5 million clones, roughly 93% appearing once. The specimen was naive CD4+ T cells from PBMCs. Subset indicated: CD45RA+ positively selected. These receptors were collected from a man aged 18 to 29 in good health. Some clones in this sample may be carry-over from other donors' samples.

The chain uses TRBV6-1 and TRBJ2-3, with D tentatively TRBD2 (6 bases). Germline CDR1 and CDR2: MNHNS and SASEGT. V lost 6 bases, J lost 0 bases, and 13 bases lay in between. This CDR3 contains 15 residues. CDR3 sequence (DNA): TGTGCCAGCAGCGGACTTGCGGGGAGCACAGATACGCAGTATTTT. This codes for CASSGLAGSTDTQYF.

The chain couples TRBV28 to TRBJ2-7; D assignment may be TRBD1 or TRBD2 (5 bases each). Germline lookup yields CDR1 MDHEN and CDR2 SYDVKM. V lost 4 bases to trimming and J lost 6 bases, with 13 bases between them. This CDR3 has 13 residues. CDR3 coding DNA: TGTGCCAGCAGTTCAGGGAGTTTGTTCGAGCAGTACTTC. It specifies CASSSGSLFEQYF. The whole variable domain, filled in from reference TRBV28 and TRBJ2-7, reads DVKVTQSSRYLVKRTGEKVFLECVQDMDHENMFWYRQDPGLGLRLIYFSYDVKMKEKGDIPEGYSVSREKKERFSLILESASTNQTSMYLCASSSGSLFEQYFGPGTRLTVT.

This sequence joins TRBV4-2 and TRBJ2-7, with D perhaps being TRBD1 or TRBD2 (5 bases each). V lost 1 base and J lost 2, with 15 bases in between. Germline V gives CDR1 LGHNA, CDR2 YNFKEQ. The CDR3 has 16 amino acids. The CDR3 loop is CASSQVEGPATYEQYF. The CDR3 region has the DNA TGTGCCAGCAGCCAAGTTGAGGGGCCGGCTACCTACGAGCAGTACTTC.

This clone was detected only once. The chain couples TRBV9 to TRBJ1-2, with 8 bases fitting TRBD1. The CDR3 totals 14 residues. CDR1 is SGDLS, CDR2 YYNGEE, per germline. Trimming cost V 1 base and J 8 bases; bases outside gene matches: 7. CDR3 in DNA: TGTGCCAGCAGCGTACAGCCAGGGGGCGGGGGCTACACCTTC. Amino acid sequence: CASSVQPGGGGYTF.

This sequence joins TRBV10-3 and TRBJ2-1; D perhaps matches TRBD2 (5 bases). Germline assignment: CDR1 ENHRY and CDR2 SYGVKD. V was trimmed by 3 bases and J by 0 bases, leaving 15 bases between them. This CDR3 region has 17 residues. The CDR3: CAISDRSGSLSYNEQFF. For the CDR3, the DNA is TGTGCCATCAGTGATCGAAGTGGGAGCCTCTCCTACAATGAGCAGTTCTTC.

The V and J genes are TRBV10-3 and TRBJ2-1; D possibly uses TRBD1 or TRBD2 (6 bases each). V dropped 4 bases and J dropped 0 bases, with 10 bases sitting between them. The germline V gene has CDR1 ENHRY and CDR2 SYGVKD. CDR3 length equals 15 residues. The CDR3 sequence: CAISGRDNSYNEQFF. CDR3 sequence (DNA): TGTGCCATCAGTGGGCGGGACAACTCCTACAATGAGCAGTTCTTC.

The genes are TRBV4-1 and TRBJ1-2; D gene uncertain. The CDR3 covers 15 residues. V lost 1 base and J lost 6, with 15 bases in between. CDR1 and CDR2 from the germline V gene are MGHRA and YSYEKL. DNA of the CDR3: TGCGCCAGCAGCCAAGTTCATACGCCCGCTGATGGCTACACCTTC. It specifies CASSQVHTPADGYTF.

The J gene is TRBJ1-1, the V gene TRBV6-1; no reliable D call. Germline V gene lookup returns CDR1 MNHNS and CDR2 SASEGT. The CDR3 has 13 amino acids. V shed 7 bases and J shed 3 bases, with 12 bases lying between them. The CDR3 nucleotides are TGTGCCAGCAACTCTCAGGTGGACACTGAAGCTTTCTTT. Translation: CASNSQVDTEAFF.

CDR3 DNA: TGTGCCAGCAGTCCCCACCGGGACACGGAGTTTGGGCAGTACTTC. Residues: CASSPHRDTEFGQYF. The chain has TRBV27 and TRBJ2-7; D perhaps matches TRBD1 (6 bases). In germline, CDR1 is MNHEY, CDR2 SMNVEV (reference sequence). The V and J ends lost 5 bases and 9 bases respectively, with 23 bases between them. The CDR3 extends over 15 amino acids.

The chain joins TRBV18 to TRBJ1-1; possible D gene TRBD1, 5 bases. Germline V gives CDR1 KGHSH, CDR2 LQKENI. This CDR3 is built from 15 residues. V shed 2 bases and J shed 2 bases, with 12 bases lying between them. CDR3 nucleotides: TGTGCCAGCTCACCAGGAGGGGTAATAAACACTGAAGCTTTCTTT. This encodes CASSPGGVINTEAFF.

CDR3: CSVENSRGYTF. The CDR3 DNA reads TGCAGCGTTGAAAACTCCCGGGGCTACACCTTC. The chain uses TRBV29-1 and TRBJ1-2; D is undetermined. Germline CDR1 SQVTM, CDR2 ANQGSEA. Trimming took off 2 bases at V and 8 bases at J, with 9 bases between the two ends. The CDR3 has 11 residues.

The chain recombines TRBV9 with TRBJ1-4; no definite D call. Germline assignment: CDR1 SGDLS and CDR2 YYNGEE. The length of the CDR3 is 15 residues. V lost 2 bases, J lost 5 bases, and 13 bases lay in between. In nucleotides, the CDR3 is TGTGCCAGCAGCGTTACGGGAGGCGGGAATGAAAAACTGTTTTTT. Translated: CASSVTGGGNEKLFF.

This chain uses TRBV7-9 with TRBJ2-1, with D uncertain. CDR3 length equals 11 residues. Germline CDR1 is SEHNR and CDR2 is FQNEAQ (reference sequence). The ends were cut back, 5 bases at V and 8 bases at J, with 7 bases in the middle. The CDR3 reads CASSPTHEQFF. In nucleotides, the CDR3 is TGTGCCAGCAGCCCTACTCATGAGCAGTTCTTC.

This chain joins TRBV2 and TRBJ1-2; 8 nucleotides match TRBD1. V lost 6 bases, J lost 0 bases, and 3 bases stayed unmatched. CDR1 and CDR2 from the germline V gene are SNHLY and FYNNEI. The CDR3 is made up of 14 amino acids. The CDR3 region has the DNA TGTGCCAGCAGGAACAGGGGGGCTAACTATGGCTACACCTTC. It translates to CASRNRGANYGYTF.

The V gene is TRBV5-1, the J gene TRBJ2-1; TRBD1 matches 10 bases. The germline CDR1 and CDR2 sequences are SGHRS and YFSETQ. The CDR3 length is 17 residues. Trimming at V came to 1 base and at J to 4 bases, leaving 8 bases not matched to a gene. Here the CDR3 reads CASSLMVGDRGYNEQFF. CDR3 DNA sequence: TGCGCCAGCAGCTTGATGGTGGGGGACAGGGGATACAATGAGCAGTTCTTC.

This rearrangement joins TRBV5-8 to TRBJ2-5; D unclear. Trimming removed 0 bases from V and 5 bases from J, with 8 bases in between. The CDR3 has 13 amino acids. Germline V gene data show CDR1 as SGHTS and CDR2 as YDEGEE. Written as DNA, the CDR3 is TGTGCCAGCAGCTTGGCGGTGCGCGAGACCCAGTACTTC. Amino acid sequence: CASSLAVRETQYF.

This chain uses TRBV4-3 with TRBJ2-7, with TRBD2 identical over 14 bases. CDR1 LGHNA and CDR2 YSLEER come from the germline V gene. This CDR3 is built from 16 residues. V lost 4 bases, J lost 5 bases, and 7 bases stayed unmatched. The CDR3 here is CASSRGTSGSRNEQYF. CDR3 nucleotides: TGCGCCAGCAGCCGGGGGACTAGCGGGAGTCGAAACGAGCAGTACTTC.

V and J are TRBV28 and TRBJ2-1; 7 bases are shared with TRBD1. This CDR3 region has 13 residues. V was pared by 2 bases and J by 12 bases, with 7 bases of the junction left unmatched. Germline CDR1 and CDR2: MDHEN and SYDVKM. CDR3 nucleotides: TGTGCCAGCAGTTTACCAACAGGGGTGGTGCAGTTCTTC. It translates to CASSLPTGVVQFF.

V is TRBV29-1 and J is TRBJ1-1, with D uncertain. Trimming removed 4 bases from V and 1 base from J, with 10 bases in between. This CDR3 has 13 amino acids. The germline V gene encodes CDR1 SQVTM and CDR2 ANQGSEA. The CDR3 DNA is TGCAGCGTTGCAGCCACAAGGAACACTGAAGCTTTCTTT. Its protein is CSVAATRNTEAFF.

As regards this clone: Other DNA sequences from this sample encode an identical CDR3 as well. This chain uses TRBV5-1 with TRBJ2-7; 8 nucleotides line up with TRBD2. The CDR3 has 14 residues. Germline assignment: CDR1 SGHRS and CDR2 YFSETQ. V shed 1 base and J 2 bases; nucleotides not matched to a gene: 2. The CDR3 DNA sequence: TGCGCCAGCAGCTTGTCACTAGCGGCCTACGAGCAGTACTTC. This encodes CASSLSLAAYEQYF.

The gene calls are TRBV4-1 and TRBJ2-1; 7 bases are a match to TRBD2. Trimming removed 1 base from V and 2 bases from J; junction bases left unmatched: 8. This CDR3 is built from 17 residues. Germline V gene lookup returns CDR1 MGHRA and CDR2 YSYEKL. The CDR3 sequence is CASSQVEGGTTYNEQFF. The CDR3 bases are TGCGCCAGCAGCCAAGTCGAGGGAGGGACTACCTACAATGAGCAGTTCTTC.

The chain uses TRBV7-2 and TRBJ2-4; 7 bases line up with TRBD2. There are 15 residues in the CDR3. The germline CDR1 and CDR2 sequences are SGHTA and FQGNSA. V lost 1 base and J lost 8; bases outside the gene matches: 8. CDR3 residues: CASSLEGGQGDIQYF. CDR3 nucleotides: TGTGCCAGCAGCTTAGAGGGAGGGCAGGGTGACATTCAGTACTTC.

Worth noting for this clone: The sample carries other DNA sequences with the same CDR3. This chain links TRBV28 with TRBJ2-7; D is possibly TRBD2 (6 bases). The CDR3 consists of 12 residues. Per germline, CDR1 MDHEN and CDR2 SYDVKM. V lost 6 bases and J lost 4, with 10 bases in between. In DNA form, the CDR3 reads TGTGCCAGCAGCCTCGGGACTTACGAGCAGTACTTC. Its protein product is CASSLGTYEQYF.

The chain combines TRBV5-1 with TRBJ2-6; maybe TRBD2 (5 bases). V was cut by 0 bases and J by 1 base, with 8 bases left in between. This CDR3 spans 16 amino acids. Germline V gene sequence: CDR1 SGHRS, CDR2 YFSETQ. CDR3 protein: CASSLGGRSGANVLTF. Here the CDR3 DNA reads TGCGCCAGCAGCTTGGGAGGGCGTTCTGGGGCCAACGTCCTGACTTTC.

The chain links TRBV28 to TRBJ2-7, with D perhaps matching TRBD1 (6 bases). Germline loops: CDR1 MDHEN, CDR2 SYDVKM. The CDR3 extends over 11 amino acids. The ends were cut back, 6 bases at V and 6 bases at J, with 9 bases in the middle. The CDR3 is CASRGAGEQYF. Here the CDR3 DNA reads TGTGCCAGCAGGGGGGCGGGCGAGCAGTACTTC.

The chain carries TRBV5-1 and TRBJ2-7, with 12 nucleotides matching TRBD2. V lost 0 bases, J lost 0 bases, and 10 bases stayed unmatched. Germline values: CDR1 SGHRS, CDR2 YFSETQ. CDR3 length: 19 amino acids. Here the CDR3 reads CASSLGRTSGTIDSYEQYF. The CDR3 DNA reads as TGCGCCAGCAGCTTGGGGAGGACTAGCGGGACTATAGACTCCTACGAGCAGTACTTC.

As to this clone: One junction end disagrees with the germline gene, perhaps due to a read error. The rearrangement uses TRBV7-3 and TRBJ2-7; 11 bases are shared with TRBD2. The CDR3 is made up of 12 amino acids. The V gene's germline CDR1 is SGHTA and CDR2 FQGTGA. This CDR3 reads CASSSLAGGLFF. In nucleotides, the CDR3 is TGTGCCAGCAGCTCTCTAGCGGGGGGACTCTTTTTC.

CDR3 sequence: CASSPTTTSRETQYF. In nucleotides, the CDR3 is TGTGCCAGTAGTCCCACAACTACTAGCAGGGAGACCCAGTACTTC. The chain has TRBV19 and TRBJ2-5; TRBD2 might be the D (6 bases). The V and J ends lost 5 bases and 5 bases respectively, with 18 bases between them. CDR1 LNHDA and CDR2 SQIVND come from the germline V gene (reference sequence). The CDR3 consists of 15 residues.

The rearrangement joins TRBV12-2 to TRBJ1-3; TRBD1, the table's D call, lacks a check against the DNA. TRBV12-2 is flagged as a pseudogene. The CDR3 loop spans 17 amino acids. Here the CDR3 DNA reads TGTGCAAGTCGCTTAGCCGACGACAGGGGGTATGGAAACACCATATATTTT. As protein: CASRLADDRGYGNTIYF.

The chain employs TRBV11-2 and TRBJ2-3; 7 positions match TRBD2. The CDR3 has 16 amino acids. The V and J ends lost 3 bases and 5 bases, in that order; junction bases with no gene match: 11. Germline V gives CDR1 SGHAT, CDR2 FQNNGV. The CDR3 protein is CASSFGLGVAGDTQYF. DNA for the CDR3: TGTGCCAGCAGCTTTGGCCTTGGGGTAGCGGGAGATACGCAGTATTTT. The variable domain in full, completed from reference TRBV11-2 and TRBJ2-3, reads EAGVAQSPRYKIIEKRQSVAFWCNPISGHATLYWYQQILGQGPKLLIQFQNNGVVDDSQLPKDRFSAERLKGVDSTLKIQPAKLEDSAVYLCASSFGLGVAGDTQYFGPGTRLTVL.